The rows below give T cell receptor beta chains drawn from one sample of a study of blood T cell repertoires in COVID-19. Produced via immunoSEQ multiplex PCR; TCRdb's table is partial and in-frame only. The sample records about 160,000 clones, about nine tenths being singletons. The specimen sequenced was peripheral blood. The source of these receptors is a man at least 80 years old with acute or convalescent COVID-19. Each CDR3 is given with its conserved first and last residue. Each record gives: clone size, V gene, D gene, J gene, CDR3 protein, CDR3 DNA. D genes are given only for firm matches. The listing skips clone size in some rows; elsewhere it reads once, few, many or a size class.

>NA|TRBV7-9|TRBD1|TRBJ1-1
CASSFGQGVNTEAFF
TGTGCCAGCAGCTTTGGACAGGGGGTAAACACTGAAGCTTTCTTT
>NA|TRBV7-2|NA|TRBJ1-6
CASSPGFSSYNSPLHF
TGTGCCAGCAGCCCAGGGTTCAGCTCCTATAATTCACCCCTCCACTTT
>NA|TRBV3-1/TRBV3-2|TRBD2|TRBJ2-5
CASSQGLGTGGETQYF
TGTGCCAGCAGCCAAGGACTGGGAACGGGGGGAGAGACCCAGTACTTC
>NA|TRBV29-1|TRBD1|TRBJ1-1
CSVGQAPGTEAFF
TGCAGCGTAGGACAGGCCCCGGGGACTGAAGCTTTCTTT
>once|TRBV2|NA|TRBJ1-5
CASTESGANQPQHF
TGTGCCAGCACCGAATCAGGCGCCAATCAGCCCCAGCATTTT
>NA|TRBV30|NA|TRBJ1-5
CAWSVLSGLNQPQHF
TGTGCCTGGAGTGTTTTATCCGGACTCAATCAGCCCCAGCATTTT
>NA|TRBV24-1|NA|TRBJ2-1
CATSDLGDTTYNEQFF
TGTGCCACCAGTGATTTGGGGGACACCACCTACAATGAGCAGTTCTTC
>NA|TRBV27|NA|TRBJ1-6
CATTTGSYNSPLHF
TGTGCCACCACGACCGGGTCCTATAATTCACCCCTCCACTTT
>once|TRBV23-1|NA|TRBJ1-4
CASSLAYRKLFF
TGCGCCAGCAGCCTAGCCTACCGAAAACTGTTTTTT
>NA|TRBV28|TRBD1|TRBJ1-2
CASRRQGAYGYTF
TGTGCCAGCAGGAGACAGGGCGCCTATGGCTACACCTTC
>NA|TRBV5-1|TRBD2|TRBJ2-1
CASSPKGLAGGSYNEQFF
TGCGCCAGCAGCCCTAAGGGACTAGCGGGGGGATCCTACAATGAGCAGTTCTTC
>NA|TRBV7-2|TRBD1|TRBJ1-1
CASSYTGGLNTEAFF
TGTGCCAGCAGCTACACAGGGGGACTGAACACTGAAGCTTTCTTT
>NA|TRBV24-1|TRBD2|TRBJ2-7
CATSGRIRDEQYF
TGTGCAACTAGCGGGAGGATTAGGGACGAGCAGTACTTC
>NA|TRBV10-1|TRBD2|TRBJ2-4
CASSESGRGNIQYF
TGCGCCAGCAGTGAGTCAGGGAGGGGAAACATTCAGTACTTC
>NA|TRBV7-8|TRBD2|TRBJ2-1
CASSRPGGDYNEQFF
TGTGCCAGCAGCCGGCCGGGGGGGGACTACAATGAGCAGTTCTTC
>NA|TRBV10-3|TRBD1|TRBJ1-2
CAISGQGVGGSHGYTF
TGTGCCATCAGTGGACAGGGCGTCGGAGGGAGCCATGGCTACACCTTC
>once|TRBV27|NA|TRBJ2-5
CASSFGGPETQYF
TGTGCCAGCAGTTTCGGGGGTCCAGAGACCCAGTACTTC
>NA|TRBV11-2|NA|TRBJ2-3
CASSLVGNGAYTDTQYF
TGTGCCAGCAGCTTAGTAGGCAATGGAGCCTACACAGATACGCAGTATTTT